This TCR beta chain was sequenced in a study of long-term antiretroviral therapy in people with HIV (dated by TCRdb to 2021 to 2024). Study-wide context: The earliest samples were collected approximately a decade before the 2015 WHO recommendation for immediate ART, a period when ART was typically delayed until CD4 counts fell. This retrospective serial study examined whether starting ART and sustained HIV suppression were associated with changes in the composition and diversity of the TRB repertoire in peripheral blood. A total of about 180 cryopreserved PBMC samples were contributed to the cohort by 30 adults with confirmed HIV infection, with samples collected serially over a mean of around 6 years (range 1-12). About 35% of the 30 participants with HIV were female. No cross-contamination during QIAcube processing was seen in test extractions of a monoclonal T-cell line run alongside roughly 30 polyclonal samples. The study at large found these results: The samples span the years 2004 to 2017, and the ART regimens used may be less effective than current regimens. ART initiation was associated with a significant increase in TRB diversity, but diversity stayed significantly below transplant donor controls even after long-term ART. Expanded TRB clones identified before ART initiation dominated the repertoire at all time points, although this dominance fluctuated and declined in many PLHIV after ART. CDR3 length ranges in HIV repertoires were narrower than in controls, and network structure suggested an antigen-experienced repertoire with only a slight naive shift after ART. Because PBMC availability was limited, only the TCR beta chain was sequenced, with no alpha chain pairing. No data were available on ART adherence, viral resistance or therapy changes, limiting inferences about post-ART repertoire changes. Because pre-ART samples had limited cell numbers, profiling was done on unsorted PBMC rather than on sorted CD4+ and CD8+ T cells.

The immunoSEQ hsTCRB v3.0 assay was used at survey level resolution to sequence the TRB variable region. The targeted TRB sequencing depth was roughly 40,000-55,000 T-cell genomes per sample. Pooled TRB libraries were sequenced on an Illumina MiSeq with a v3 150-cycle kit. The paper's data handling went like this. Repertoire analysis was run in R within a reproducible Nextflow workflow that covered QC, data transformation and analysis. LymphoSeq2, an R package for AIRR-Seq data exploration, was used to implement custom analyses. After excluding a few samples that yielded fewer than 5000 total TRB sequences, 150 to 200 HIV repertoires remained for analysis. Among the roughly 180 retained HIV repertoires, some 60 were collected before ART initiation and some 130 after ART initiation. Repertoires were downsampled to 5000 TRB nucleotide sequences, with summary statistics averaged over 100 downsampling iterations. TRB sequences were retained for analysis only if CDR3 regions of at least seven amino acids were present. A Shannon entropy-derived clonality score and the Gini coefficient were used to measure diversity. In repertoire networks, the top 5000 CDR3 amino acid sequences were linked whenever an edit distance of one separated two sequences. For TRB CDR3 amino acid sequences, GLIPH2 was used to predict antigen specificity groups and MHC restriction. CDR3 amino acid sequences were matched against VDJdb and McPAS-TCR to flag known CMV, EBV, HIV or tissue antigen associations. Pre-ART, post-ART and control groups were compared with Wilcoxon signed-rank tests and Holm-Bonferroni correction. Entries here come from immuneACCESS through TCRdb and include only in-frame sequences with V and J called. Some clones fail to appear in such tables; in the studies checked, an unresolved V gene covers under half of the shortfall, and the cause of the remainder is unknown. Clonal size and the V and J genes are those of that table, whereas D and trimming came from the DNA. In this sample the table shows 30,000 or so clones, around 74% of which occur a single time. Around 3.6% of the sample is taken by the ten largest.

Participants were included only if at least one PBMC sample before ART initiation and at least two post-ART samples were available. Every participant with HIV received treatment in the United States of America. Before DNA extraction, cryopreserved samples of about 1-10 million PBMC were thawed and washed. At the time of the earliest PBMC sample for each participant with HIV, ages ranged from 23 to 54 years. PBMC samples from each participant spanned 1-4 timepoints before ART initiation and 2-8 timepoints after ART initiation, with a median of 7 samples. Serial HIV viral load, CD4+ T-cell count, ART history and demographic data were obtained for every participant. A Qiagen kit on a QIAcube was used to extract genomic DNA from unsorted PBMC, with samples processed in batches of 12. About this clone: Its recognized antigen is unknown. Nothing much larger sits one base from this clone, and base qualities are not available.

The TCR comes from a man aged 50 to 60 with HIV. The material was unsorted PBMCs, obtained 3 years after starting antiretroviral therapy.

CDR3 region: CASSVVPGSSGNTIYF. The nucleotide sequence is TGTGCCAGCAGCGTAGTTCCAGGTTCCTCTGGAAACACCATATATTTT. The chain employs TRBV9 and TRBJ1-3, with the D gene call left open. The junction shows trimming of 0 bases on V and 0 bases on J, plus 10 bases between the germline ends. The germline V gene supplies CDR1 SGDLS and CDR2 YYNGEE. The CDR3 runs 16 residues from the cysteine to the phenylalanine. Left in the record is the CDR3 DNA by itself, 48 bases read in frame from the first base.